This TCR beta chain comes out of a study of T cell responses to AZD1222 COVID-19 vaccine. Notes on the study in general: Just a handful of people given AZD1222 tested seropositive at baseline. White British ancestry dominated among donors, who included more females, and clonal diversity was possibly underestimated.

The V gene lost 2 bases and the J gene lost 2 bases, with 9 bases spanning the gap. CDR1 and CDR2 (germline): SGHNT, YENEEA. CDR3 length: 14 amino acids. As for this clone: Its specificity is unknown.

Measured with immunoSEQ multiplex PCR; TCRdb has only the in-frame clones, and not every one. The table has 150,000 or so clones, approximately 91% seen once. The receptor's source is an adult who received the AZD1222 COVID-19 vaccine. The sample consisted of peripheral blood, taken 28 days after the second AZD1222 dose. V gene TRBV11-3 combines with J gene TRBJ2-5, with no clear D. CDR3 sequence reads: CASSLIGHQETQYF. CDR3 DNA: TGTGCCAGCAGCTTAATAGGGCATCAAGAGACCCAGTACTTC.